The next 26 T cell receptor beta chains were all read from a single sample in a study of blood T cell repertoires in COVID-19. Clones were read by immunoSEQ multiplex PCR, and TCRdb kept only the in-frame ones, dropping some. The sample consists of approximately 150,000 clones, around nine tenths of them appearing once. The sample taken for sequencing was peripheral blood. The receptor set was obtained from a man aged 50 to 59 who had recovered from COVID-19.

The CDR3 reads CASRQGGNQPQHF. CDR3 in DNA: TGTGCCAGCAGGCAGGGTGGCAATCAGCCCCAGCATTTT. This chain uses TRBV2 with TRBJ1-5, with a weak D call TRBD1 (5 bases). The V gene lost 6 bases and the J gene lost 2 bases, with 8 bases spanning the gap. The V gene's germline CDR1 is SNHLY and CDR2 FYNNEI. The CDR3 covers 13 residues.

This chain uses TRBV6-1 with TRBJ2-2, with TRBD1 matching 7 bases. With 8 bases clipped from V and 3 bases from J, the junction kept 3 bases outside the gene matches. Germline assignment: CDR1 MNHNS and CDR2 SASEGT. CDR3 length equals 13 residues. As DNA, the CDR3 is TGTGCCAGCGACAGGGTAGACACCGGGGAGCTGTTTTTT. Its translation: CASDRVDTGELFF.

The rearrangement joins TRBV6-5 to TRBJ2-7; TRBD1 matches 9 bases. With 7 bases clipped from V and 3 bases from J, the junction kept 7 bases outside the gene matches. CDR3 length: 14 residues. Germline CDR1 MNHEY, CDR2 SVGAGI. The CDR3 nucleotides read TGTGCCAGCATGGGTGGACAGGGGAGCTACGAGCAGTACTTC. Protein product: CASMGGQGSYEQYF.

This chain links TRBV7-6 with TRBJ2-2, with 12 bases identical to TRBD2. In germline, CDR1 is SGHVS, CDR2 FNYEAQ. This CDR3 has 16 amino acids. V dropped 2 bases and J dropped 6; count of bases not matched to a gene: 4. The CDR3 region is CASSLKLAGGPGELFF. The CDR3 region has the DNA TGTGCCAGCAGCTTAAAACTAGCGGGAGGTCCCGGGGAGCTGTTTTTT.

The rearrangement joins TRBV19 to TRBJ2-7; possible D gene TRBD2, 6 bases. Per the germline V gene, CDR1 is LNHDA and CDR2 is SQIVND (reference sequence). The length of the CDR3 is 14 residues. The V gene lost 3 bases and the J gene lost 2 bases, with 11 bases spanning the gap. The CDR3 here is CASSMGGIPYEQYF. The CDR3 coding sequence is TGTGCCAGTAGTATGGGCGGGATCCCCTACGAGCAGTACTTC.

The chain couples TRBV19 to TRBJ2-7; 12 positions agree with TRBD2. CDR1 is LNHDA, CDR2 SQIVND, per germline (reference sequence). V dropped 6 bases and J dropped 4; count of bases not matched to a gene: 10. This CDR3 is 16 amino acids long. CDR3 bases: TGTGCCAGTAGCCTCCTTCTAGCGGGGGGGCAATACGAGCAGTACTTC. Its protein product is CASSLLLAGGQYEQYF.

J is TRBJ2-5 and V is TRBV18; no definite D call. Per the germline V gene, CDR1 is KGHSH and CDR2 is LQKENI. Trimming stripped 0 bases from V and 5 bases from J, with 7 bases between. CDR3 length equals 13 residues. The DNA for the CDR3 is TGTGCCAGCTCACCACCAATTGAGGAGACCCAGTACTTC. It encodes CASSPPIEETQYF.

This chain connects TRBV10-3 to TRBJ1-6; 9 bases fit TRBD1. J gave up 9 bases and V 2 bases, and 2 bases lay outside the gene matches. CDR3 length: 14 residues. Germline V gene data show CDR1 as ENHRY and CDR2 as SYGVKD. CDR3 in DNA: TGTGCCATCAGTGAGCGACAGGGGGGTTCACCCCTCCACTTT. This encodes CAISERQGGSPLHF.

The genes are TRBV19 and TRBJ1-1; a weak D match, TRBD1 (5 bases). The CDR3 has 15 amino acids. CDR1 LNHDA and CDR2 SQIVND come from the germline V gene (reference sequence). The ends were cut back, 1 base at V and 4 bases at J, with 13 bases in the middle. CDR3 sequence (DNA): TGTGCCAGTAGTATAGCCGGGGGATCGGGCACTGAAGCTTTCTTT. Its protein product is CASSIAGGSGTEAFF.

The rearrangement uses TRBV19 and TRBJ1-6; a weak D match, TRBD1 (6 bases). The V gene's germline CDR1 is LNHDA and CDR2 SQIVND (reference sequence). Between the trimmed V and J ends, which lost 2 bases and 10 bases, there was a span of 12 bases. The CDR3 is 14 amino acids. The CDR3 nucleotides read TGTGCCAGTAGTATACAGGGGTGGCGATCACCCCTCCACTTT. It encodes CASSIQGWRSPLHF. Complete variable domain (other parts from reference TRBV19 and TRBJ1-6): DGGITQSPKYLFRKEGQNVTLSCEQNLNHDAMYWYRQDPGQGLRLIYYSQIVNDFQKGDIAEGYSVSREKKESFPLTVTSAQKNPTAFYLCASSIQGWRSPLHFGNGTRLTVT.

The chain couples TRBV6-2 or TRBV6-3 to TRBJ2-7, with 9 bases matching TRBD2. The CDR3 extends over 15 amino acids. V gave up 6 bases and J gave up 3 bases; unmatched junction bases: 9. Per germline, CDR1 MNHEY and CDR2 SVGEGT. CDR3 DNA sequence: TGTGCCAGCAGGCCTGGTAGCGGGAGTAGCTACGAGCAGTACTTC. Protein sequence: CASRPGSGSSYEQYF.

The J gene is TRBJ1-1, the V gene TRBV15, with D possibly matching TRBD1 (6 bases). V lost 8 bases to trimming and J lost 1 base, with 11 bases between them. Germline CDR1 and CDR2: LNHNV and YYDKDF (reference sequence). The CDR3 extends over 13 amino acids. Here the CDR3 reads CATEGHRNTEAFF. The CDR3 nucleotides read TGTGCCACCGAGGGACATCGGAACACTGAAGCTTTCTTT.

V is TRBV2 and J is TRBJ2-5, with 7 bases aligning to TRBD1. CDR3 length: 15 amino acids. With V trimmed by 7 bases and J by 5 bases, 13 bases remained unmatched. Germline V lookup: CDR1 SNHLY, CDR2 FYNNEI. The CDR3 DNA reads TGTGCCAGCAATAGACAGGGACCAGCCGGGGAGACCCAGTACTTC. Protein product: CASNRQGPAGETQYF. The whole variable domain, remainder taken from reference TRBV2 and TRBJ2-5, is EPEVTQTPSHQVTQMGQEVILRCVPISNHLYFYWYRQILGQKVEFLVSFYNNEISEKSEIFDDQFSVERPDGSNFTLKIRSTKLEDSAMYFCASNRQGPAGETQYFGPGTRLLVL.

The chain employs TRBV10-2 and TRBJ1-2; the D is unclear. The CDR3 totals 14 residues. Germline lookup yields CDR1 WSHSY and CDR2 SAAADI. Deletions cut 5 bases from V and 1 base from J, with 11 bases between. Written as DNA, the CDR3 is TGCGCCAGCAGTCGGGATGGGATTAACTATGGCTACACCTTC. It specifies CASSRDGINYGYTF.

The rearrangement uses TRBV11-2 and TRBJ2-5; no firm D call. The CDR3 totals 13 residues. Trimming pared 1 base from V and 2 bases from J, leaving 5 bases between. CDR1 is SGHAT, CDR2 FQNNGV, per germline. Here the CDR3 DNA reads TGTGCCAGCAGCTTAGTGCGGCAAGAGACCCAGTACTTC. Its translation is CASSLVRQETQYF.

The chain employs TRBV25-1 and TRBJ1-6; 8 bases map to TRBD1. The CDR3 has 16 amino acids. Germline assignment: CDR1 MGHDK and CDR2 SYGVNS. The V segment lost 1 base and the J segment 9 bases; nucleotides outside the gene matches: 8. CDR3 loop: CASSEFMGQGASPLHF. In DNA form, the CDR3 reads TGTGCCAGCAGTGAATTTATGGGGCAGGGGGCTTCACCCCTCCACTTT.

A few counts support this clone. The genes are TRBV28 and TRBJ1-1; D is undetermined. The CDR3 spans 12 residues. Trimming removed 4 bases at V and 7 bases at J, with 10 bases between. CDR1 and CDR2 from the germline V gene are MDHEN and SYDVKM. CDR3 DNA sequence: TGTGCCAGCAGTTCCCACGACATTGAAGCTTTCTTT. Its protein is CASSSHDIEAFF. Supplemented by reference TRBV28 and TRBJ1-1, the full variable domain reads DVKVTQSSRYLVKRTGEKVFLECVQDMDHENMFWYRQDPGLGLRLIYFSYDVKMKEKGDIPEGYSVSREKKERFSLILESASTNQTSMYLCASSSHDIEAFFGQGTRLTVV.

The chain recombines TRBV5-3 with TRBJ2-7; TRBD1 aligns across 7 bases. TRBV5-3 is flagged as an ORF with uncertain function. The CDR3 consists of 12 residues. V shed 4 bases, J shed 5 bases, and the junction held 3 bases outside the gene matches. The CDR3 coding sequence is TGTGCCAGAAGCCCTGACAGGGACGAGCAGTACTTC. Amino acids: CARSPDRDEQYF.

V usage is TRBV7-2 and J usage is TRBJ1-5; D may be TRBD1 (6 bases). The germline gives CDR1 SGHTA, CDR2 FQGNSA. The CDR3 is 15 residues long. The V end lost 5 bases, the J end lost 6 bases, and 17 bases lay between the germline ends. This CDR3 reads CASSPDLAGAQPQHF. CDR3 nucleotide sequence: TGTGCCAGCAGCCCGGACCTGGCAGGGGCTCAGCCCCAGCATTTT. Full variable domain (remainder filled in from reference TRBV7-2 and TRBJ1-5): GAGVSQSPSNKVTEKGKDVELRCDPISGHTALYWYRQSLGQGLEFLIYFQGNSAPDKSGLPSDRFSAERTGGSVSTLTIQRTQQEDSAVYLCASSPDLAGAQPQHFGDGTRLSIL.

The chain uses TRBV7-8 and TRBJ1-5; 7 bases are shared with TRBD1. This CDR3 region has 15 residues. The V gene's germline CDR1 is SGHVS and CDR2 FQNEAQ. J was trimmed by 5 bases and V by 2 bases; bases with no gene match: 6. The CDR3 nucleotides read TGTGCCAGCAGCTTACAGGGGGTGCGGGATCAGCCCCAGCATTTT. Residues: CASSLQGVRDQPQHF.

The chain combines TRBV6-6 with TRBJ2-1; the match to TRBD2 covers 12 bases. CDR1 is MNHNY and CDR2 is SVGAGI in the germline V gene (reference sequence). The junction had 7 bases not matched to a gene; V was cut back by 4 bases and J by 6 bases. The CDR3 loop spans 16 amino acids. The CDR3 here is CASSSPTSGGANEQFF. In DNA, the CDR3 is TGTGCCAGCAGTTCACCGACTAGCGGGGGCGCCAATGAGCAGTTCTTC.

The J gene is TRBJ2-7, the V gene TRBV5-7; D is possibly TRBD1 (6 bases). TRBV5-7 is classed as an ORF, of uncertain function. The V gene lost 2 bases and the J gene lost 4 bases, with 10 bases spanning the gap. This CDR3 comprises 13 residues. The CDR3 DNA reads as TGTGCCAGCAGCTTTCGACAGGAGTACGAGCAGTACTTC. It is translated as CASSFRQEYEQYF.

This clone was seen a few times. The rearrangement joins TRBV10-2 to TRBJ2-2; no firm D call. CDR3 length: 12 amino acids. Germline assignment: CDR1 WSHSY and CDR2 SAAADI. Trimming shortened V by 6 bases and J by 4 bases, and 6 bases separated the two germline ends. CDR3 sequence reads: CASRQITGELFF. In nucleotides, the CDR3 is TGCGCCAGCAGACAGATCACCGGGGAGCTGTTTTTT.

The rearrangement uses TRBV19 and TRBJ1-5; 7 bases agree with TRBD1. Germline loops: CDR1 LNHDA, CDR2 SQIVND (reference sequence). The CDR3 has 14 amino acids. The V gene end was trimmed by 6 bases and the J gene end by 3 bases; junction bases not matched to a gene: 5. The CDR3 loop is CASSQGQLNQPQHF. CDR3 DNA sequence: TGTGCCAGTAGCCAGGGACAGCTCAATCAGCCCCAGCATTTT.

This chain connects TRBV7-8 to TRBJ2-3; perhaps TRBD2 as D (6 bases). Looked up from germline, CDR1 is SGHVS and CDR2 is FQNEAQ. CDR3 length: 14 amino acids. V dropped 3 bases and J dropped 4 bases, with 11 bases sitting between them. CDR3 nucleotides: TGTGCCAGCAGCTTTTCCCGCGGGGCAGATACGCAGTATTTT. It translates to CASSFSRGADTQYF. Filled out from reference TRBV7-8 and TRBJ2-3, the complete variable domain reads GAGVSQSPRYKVAKRGQDVALRCDPISGHVSLFWYQQALGQGPEFLTYFQNEAQLDKSGLPSDRFFAERPEGSVSTLKIQRTQQEDSAVYLCASSFSRGADTQYFGPGTRLTVL.

CDR3 residues: CASSLARLAGGDTQYF. The DNA for the CDR3 is TGTGCCAGCAGCTTAGCGCGGCTAGCGGGGGGAGATACGCAGTATTTT. V usage is TRBV7-2 and J usage is TRBJ2-3, with 11 bases aligning to TRBD2. CDR3 length: 16 residues. Germline values: CDR1 SGHTA, CDR2 FQGNSA. With 0 bases clipped from V and 5 bases from J, the junction kept 4 bases outside the gene matches.